A selection of T cell receptor beta chains follows, all from one sample in a study of cytotoxic CD8 clonotypes in ibrutinib-treated CLL. Data came from immunoSEQ multiplex PCR; TCRdb stores just in-frame clones and leaves some out. Seen here are nearly 300,000 clones, roughly 76% observed once, and the top ten hold approximately 5.1%. This material consisted of PBMCs, taken at disease progression, from a patient treated with ibrutinib. The receptors stem from a human donor with chronic lymphocytic leukemia. CDR3s include the opening cysteine and the closing phenylalanine or tryptophan. D genes are given only for firm matches. Some rows have no size entry. The others give once, few or many, or a class for an expanded clone.

>TRBV2|TRBJ1-5|-|15|-
CASSEGGLSNQPQHF
TGTGCCAGCAGTGAGGGGGGTCTAAGCAATCAGCCCCAGCATTTT
>TRBV25-1|TRBJ2-3|-|15|-
CASRAYRAEADTQYF
TGTGCCAGCAGGGCATACAGGGCTGAGGCAGATACGCAGTATTTT
>TRBV7-6|TRBJ2-7|-|14|-
CASSPTDYSYEQYF
TGTGCCAGCAGCCCAACGGACTACTCCTACGAGCAGTACTTC
>TRBV5-1|TRBJ2-1|-|11|-
CASSLGNEQFF
TGCGCCAGCAGCTTGGGGAATGAGCAGTTCTTC
>TRBV28|TRBJ2-3|TRBD2|16|-
CASSLRGLAGTKAQYF
TGTGCCAGCAGTTTAAGGGGACTAGCGGGGACGAAGGCGCAGTATTTT
>TRBV6-1|TRBJ2-3|TRBD2|14|-
CASGGLADTDTQYF
TGTGCCAGCGGCGGCCTAGCGGACACAGATACGCAGTATTTT
>TRBV5-3|TRBJ2-7|TRBD1|14|-
CARSLGTGWYEQYF
TGTGCCAGAAGCTTGGGGACAGGGTGGTACGAGCAGTACTTC
>TRBV5-4|TRBJ1-2|-|17|-
CASSLGGGQSLSYGYTF
TGTGCCAGCAGCTTAGGGGGAGGGCAGAGTCTCTCCTATGGCTACACCTTC
>TRBV7-2|TRBJ2-1|-|16|-
CASSLARLGRYNEQFF
TGTGCCAGCAGCTTAGCTCGACTAGGTCGCTACAATGAGCAGTTCTTC
>TRBV10-3|TRBJ2-3|-|14|-
CAISERHDTDTQYF
TGTGCCATCAGTGAGCGGCACGACACAGATACGCAGTATTTT
>TRBV11-2|TRBJ2-2|TRBD1|15|-
CASSHRGRITGELFF
TGTGCCAGCAGCCACAGGGGGCGCATCACCGGGGAGCTGTTTTTT
>TRBV7-8|TRBJ1-3|TRBD1|15|-
CASSLQGASGNTIYF
TGTGCCAGCAGCTTACAGGGGGCGTCAGGAAACACCATATATTTT
>TRBV7-3|TRBJ2-6|-|19|-
CASSLSPGRIRSGANVLTF
TGTGCCAGCAGCTTATCCCCGGGCAGGATACGCTCTGGGGCCAACGTCCTGACTTTC
>TRBV6-1|TRBJ2-7|-|12|few
CASDRYPWEQYF
TGTGCCAGCGACAGGTACCCCTGGGAGCAGTACTTC
>TRBV5-1|TRBJ2-7|TRBD2|15|-
CASSQPGLAAYEQYF
TGCGCCAGCAGCCAACCGGGACTAGCGGCCTACGAGCAGTACTTC
>TRBV2|TRBJ2-7|-|12|-
CARGPTQYEQYF
TGTGCCAGGGGCCCTACGCAGTACGAGCAGTACTTC
>TRBV5-1|TRBJ2-7|TRBD2|14|-
CASKLGTSSYEQYF
TGCGCCAGCAAGCTCGGGACTAGCTCCTACGAGCAGTACTTC
>TRBV4-1|TRBJ1-2|-|13|-
CASSQGMWLGYTF
TGCGCCAGCAGCCAAGGGATGTGGTTAGGCTACACCTTC
>TRBV5-1|TRBJ2-1|TRBD1|14|-
CASSRTGLDGEQFF
TGCGCCAGCAGCAGGACAGGGCTCGATGGAGAGCAGTTCTTC
>TRBV11-2|TRBJ2-7|TRBD1|14|few
CASSLARGTGPRYF
TGTGCCAGCAGCTTAGCCCGAGGGACAGGACCCCGGTACTTC
>TRBV27|TRBJ1-2|-|13|-
CASSLSGRGLPIF
TGTGCCAGCAGTTTATCAGGTCGGGGACTCCCTATCTTC
>TRBV7-3|TRBJ2-3|-|16|-
CASSLGLGGGGDTQYF
TGTGCCAGCAGCTTGGGTCTTGGCGGGGGCGGAGATACGCAGTATTTT
>TRBV5-4|TRBJ2-3|-|15|-
CASSPGVAGTDTQYF
TGTGCCAGCAGCCCAGGTGTGGCTGGCACAGATACGCAGTATTTT